The T cell receptor (beta chain) under discussion was sequenced for a study of T-cell reconstitution after alpha-beta-depleted transplantation in children. This clonotype occurred a few times. Its antigen is unidentified. Germline V lookup: CDR1 MDHEN, CDR2 SYDVKM. The CDR3 has 15 residues. J was trimmed by 15 bases and V by 4 bases; bases with no gene match: 13. Construction of the TCRbeta library involved unique molecular identifiers. One entry per CDR3 protein results from TCRdb running MiXCR on the PCR reads. The sample lists around 100,000 distinct CDR3 sequences, about 9.3% occurring once. Study-level results: Elevated TCRbeta diversity at day 60 was traced, in some patients, to surviving recipient T cells and thymic progenitors. A year post-transplant, T-cell counts and diversity derived mostly from newly produced T cells.

The origin of this receptor is a boy aged 2-9 years with acute lymphoblastic leukemia, due to receive a stem cell transplant. The V call is TRBV28, the J call TRBJ2-1; 12 bases fit TRBD2. The material was PBMCs, obtained before TCRalphabeta/CD19-depleted stem cell transplant. CDR3 region: CASSSTRLAGELWFF. The CDR3 region has the DNA TGTGCCAGCAGTTCGACTCGACTAGCGGGAGAATTGTGGTTCTTC.